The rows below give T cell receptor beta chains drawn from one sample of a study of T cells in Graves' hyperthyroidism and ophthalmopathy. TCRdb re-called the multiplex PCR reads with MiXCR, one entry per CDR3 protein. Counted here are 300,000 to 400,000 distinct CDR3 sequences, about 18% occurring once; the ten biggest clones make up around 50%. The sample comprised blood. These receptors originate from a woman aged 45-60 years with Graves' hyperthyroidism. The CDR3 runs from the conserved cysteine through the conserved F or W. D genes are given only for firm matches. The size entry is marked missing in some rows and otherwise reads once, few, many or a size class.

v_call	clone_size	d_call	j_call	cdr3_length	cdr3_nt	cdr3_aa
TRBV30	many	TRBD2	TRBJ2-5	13	TGTGCCTGGAGTGGACTAGCTGGGGAGACCCAGTACTTC	CAWSGLAGETQYF
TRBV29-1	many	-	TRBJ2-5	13	TGCAGCGCCGCTTGGGGCTACCAAGAGACCCAGTACTTC	CSAAWGYQETQYF
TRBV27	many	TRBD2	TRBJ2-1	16	TGTGCCAGCAGTTTATCCCTAGCGGGAATTTACAATGAGCAGTTCTTC	CASSLSLAGIYNEQFF
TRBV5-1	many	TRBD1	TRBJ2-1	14	TGCGCCAGCAGTCCGGGACAGGACGTCAATGAGCAGTTCTTC	CASSPGQDVNEQFF
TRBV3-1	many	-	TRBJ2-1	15	TGTGCCAGCAGCCAAGATACTACAGAGGGGAATGAGCAGTTCTTC	CASSQDTTEGNEQFF
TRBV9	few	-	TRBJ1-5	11	TGTGCCAGCAGCGTAGCCCAGCCCCAGCATTTT	CASSVAQPQHF
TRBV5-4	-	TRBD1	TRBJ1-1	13	TGTGCCAGCAGCTTTCAGGGGGAGACTGAAGCTTTCTTT	CASSFQGETEAFF
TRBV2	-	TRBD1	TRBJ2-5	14	TGTGCCAGCAGCAAGGGACAGGCTCAAGAGACCCAGTACTTC	CASSKGQAQETQYF
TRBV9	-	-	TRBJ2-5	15	TGTGCCAGCAGCGCCCGGGGGGCGGTGGGGGAGACCCAGTACTTC	CASSARGAVGETQYF
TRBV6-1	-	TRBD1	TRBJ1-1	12	TGTGCCAGCAGGGACAGGAGCGCTGAAGCTTTCTTT	CASRDRSAEAFF
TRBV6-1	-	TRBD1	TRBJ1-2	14	TGTGCCAGCAGAGAACAGGGGGGACACTATGGCTACACCTTC	CASREQGGHYGYTF
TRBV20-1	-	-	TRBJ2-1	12	TGCAGTGCTCGACAGGTCAACAATGAGCAGTTCTTC	CSARQVNNEQFF
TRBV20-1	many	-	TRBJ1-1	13	TGCAGTGCTAGAGAATTCGAGGACCGTGAAGCTTTCTTT	CSAREFEDREAFF
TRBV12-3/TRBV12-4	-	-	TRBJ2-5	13	TGTGCCAGCAGAACAGGGGGGGGCGAGACCCAGTACTTC	CASRTGGGETQYF
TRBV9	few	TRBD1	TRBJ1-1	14	TGTGCCAGCAGCGGACTCACAGGGGGCACTGAAGCTTTCTTT	CASSGLTGGTEAFF
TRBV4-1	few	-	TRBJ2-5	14	TGCGCCAGCAGCGCCACCCCCAACGAAGAGACCCAGTACTTC	CASSATPNEETQYF
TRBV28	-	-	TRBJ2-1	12	TGTGCCAGCAGTCTCTCGGCCAATGAGCAGTTCTTC	CASSLSANEQFF
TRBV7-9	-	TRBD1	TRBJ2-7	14	TGTGCCAGCAGCGAACAGGGGGAAGGTAACGAGCAGTACTTC	CASSEQGEGNEQYF
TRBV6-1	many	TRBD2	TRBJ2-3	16	TGTGCCAGCAGCCGGGCCCTAGCGGGAGCTCCAGATACGCAGTATTTT	CASSRALAGAPDTQYF
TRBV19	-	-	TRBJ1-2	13	TGTGCCAGTAGCAATCAGGGAACCTATGGCTACACCTTC	CASSNQGTYGYTF
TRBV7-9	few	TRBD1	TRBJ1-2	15	TGTGCCAGCAGCTCCCTTCGAGAGGGGGCGCGCGGCTACACCTTC	CASSSLREGARGYTF
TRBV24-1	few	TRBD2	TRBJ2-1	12	TGTGCCACCAGTGTGGCGGGAGGTGAGCAGTTCTTC	CATSVAGGEQFF
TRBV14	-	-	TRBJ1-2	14	TGTGCCAGCAGCCAATCGCCGGGTTTCTATGGCTACACCTTC	CASSQSPGFYGYTF
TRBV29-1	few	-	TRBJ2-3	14	TGCAGCGTTGGCCCCACCCCATCGGGAGATACGCAGTATTTT	CSVGPTPSGDTQYF
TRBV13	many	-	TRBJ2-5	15	TGTGCCAGCAGCTTAGCCCCGACGGGAAAAGAGACCCAGTACTTC	CASSLAPTGKETQYF
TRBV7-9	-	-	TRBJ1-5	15	TGTGCCTGGGATAAAGGGGCCGTCAGCAATCAGCCCCAGCATTTT	CAWDKGAVSNQPQHF
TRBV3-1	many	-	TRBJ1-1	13	TGTGCCAGCAGCCAAGCCCCCAACACTGAAGCTTTCTTT	CASSQAPNTEAFF
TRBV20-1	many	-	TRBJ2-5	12	TGCAGTGCTAGAGATCTTTGGGAGACCCAGTACTTC	CSARDLWETQYF
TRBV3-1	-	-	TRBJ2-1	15	TGTGCCAGCGGCCAAGATCTGACCGGACTGAATGAGCAGTTCTTC	CASGQDLTGLNEQFF
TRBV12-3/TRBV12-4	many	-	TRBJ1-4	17	TGTGCCAGCAGTGCATCTTATATAACAGCAACAGATGAAAAACTGTTTTTT	CASSASYITATDEKLFF
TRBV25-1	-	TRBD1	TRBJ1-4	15	TGTGCCAGCAGTCCCCTACCCGGACAGGAGGAAAAACTGTTTTTT	CASSPLPGQEEKLFF
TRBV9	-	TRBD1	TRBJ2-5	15	TGTGCCAGCAGCGCCGGGACAGGGGGCCTGGAGACCCAGTACTTC	CASSAGTGGLETQYF
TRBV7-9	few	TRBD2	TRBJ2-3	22	TGTGCCAGCAGCTTAGGGGGGACTAGCGGGGACACTCTATACCCCGGCACAGATACGCAGTATTTT	CASSLGGTSGDTLYPGTDTQYF
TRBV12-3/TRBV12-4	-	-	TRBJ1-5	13	TGTGCCAGCAGTTGGGACGGGATGCGACCCCAGCATTTT	CASSWDGMRPQHF
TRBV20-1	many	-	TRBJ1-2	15	TGCAGTGCTAGAGATCAGGGCGGGGCAGGCTATGGCTACACCTTC	CSARDQGGAGYGYTF
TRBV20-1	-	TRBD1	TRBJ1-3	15	TGCAGTGCTGACGACAGGGAGCCCTCTGGAAACACCATATATTTT	CSADDREPSGNTIYF
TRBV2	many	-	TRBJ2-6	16	TGTGCCAGCAGTGAAAGGGGGGCGGAAGGGGCCAACGTCCTGACTTTC	CASSERGAEGANVLTF
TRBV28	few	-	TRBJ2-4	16	TGTGCCAGCAGTTCAGGGGGGGCCCTAGGAGAAAACATTCAGTACTTC	CASSSGGALGENIQYF
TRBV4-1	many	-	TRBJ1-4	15	TGCGCCAGCAGCCAAGTGGACGGAATTAATGAAAAACTGTTTTTT	CASSQVDGINEKLFF
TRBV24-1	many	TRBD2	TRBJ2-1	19	TGTGCCACCAGTGATCCCGGGACTAGCGACAAACCCCACCCAGATGAGCAGTTCTTC	CATSDPGTSDKPHPDEQFF
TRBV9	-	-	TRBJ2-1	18	TGTGCCAGCAGCGTAGCTGGAGACTTGTACCTCTCCTACAATGAGCAGTTCTTC	CASSVAGDLYLSYNEQFF
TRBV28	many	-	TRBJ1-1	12	TGTGCCAGCAGTAACCAGGGACTCAGGGCTTTCTTT	CASSNQGLRAFF
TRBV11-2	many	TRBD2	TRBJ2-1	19	TGTGCCAGCAGCCCTAAACCCAGGACTAGCGGGGGGGGCCCTATTGAGCAGTTCTTC	CASSPKPRTSGGGPIEQFF
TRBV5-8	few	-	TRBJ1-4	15	TGTGCCAGCAGCTTGGATGGGGTTACTAATGAAAAACTGTTTTTT	CASSLDGVTNEKLFF
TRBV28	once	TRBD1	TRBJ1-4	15	TGTGCCAGCAGAAGGACAGGGGGAACTAATGAAAAACTGTTTTTT	CASRRTGGTNEKLFF
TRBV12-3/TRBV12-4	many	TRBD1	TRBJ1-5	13	TGTGCCAGCAACAGGGGGCAGGGAGAGCCCCAGCATTTT	CASNRGQGEPQHF
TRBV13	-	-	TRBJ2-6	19	TGTGCCAGCAGCTTAGTATCACAGGGCGATTACTCTGGGGCCAACGTCCTGACTTTC	CASSLVSQGDYSGANVLTF
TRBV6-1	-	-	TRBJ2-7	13	TGTGCCAGCAGCGACGGACGGATCTACGAGCAGTACTTC	CASSDGRIYEQYF